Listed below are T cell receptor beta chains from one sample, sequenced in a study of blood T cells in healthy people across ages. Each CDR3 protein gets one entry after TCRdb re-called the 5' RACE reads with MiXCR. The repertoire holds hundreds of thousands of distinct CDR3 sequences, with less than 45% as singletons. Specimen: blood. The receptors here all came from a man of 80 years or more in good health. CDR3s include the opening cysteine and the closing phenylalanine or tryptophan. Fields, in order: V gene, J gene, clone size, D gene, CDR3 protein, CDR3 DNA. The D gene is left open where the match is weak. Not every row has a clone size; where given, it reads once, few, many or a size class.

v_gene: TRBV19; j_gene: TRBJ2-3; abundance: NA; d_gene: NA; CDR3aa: CATGGETDTQYF; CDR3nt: TGTGCCACCGGGGGTGAAACAGATACGCAGTATTTT
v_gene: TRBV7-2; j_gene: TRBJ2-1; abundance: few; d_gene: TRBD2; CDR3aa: CASSLSGTSDNEQFF; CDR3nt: TGTGCCAGCAGCTTAAGTGGGACTAGCGATAATGAGCAGTTCTTC
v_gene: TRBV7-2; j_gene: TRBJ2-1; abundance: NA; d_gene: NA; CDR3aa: CASSPRTIYNEQFF; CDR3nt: TGTGCCAGCAGCCCACGGACTATTTACAATGAGCAGTTCTTC
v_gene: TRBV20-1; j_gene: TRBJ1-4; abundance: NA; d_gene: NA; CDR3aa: CSVSRGAGYPNEKLFF; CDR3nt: TGCAGTGTTTCGCGAGGCGCAGGGTATCCTAATGAAAAACTGTTTTTT
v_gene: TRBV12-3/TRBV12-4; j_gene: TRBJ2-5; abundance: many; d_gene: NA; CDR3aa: CASSFGQGGSVWETQYF; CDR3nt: TGTGCCAGCAGTTTTGGTCAGGGGGGGTCCGTTTGGGAGACCCAGTACTTC
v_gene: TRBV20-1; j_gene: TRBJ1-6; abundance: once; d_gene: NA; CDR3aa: CSAGARGYSPLHF; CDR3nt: TGCAGTGCTGGGGCCAGGGGTTATTCACCCCTCCACTTT
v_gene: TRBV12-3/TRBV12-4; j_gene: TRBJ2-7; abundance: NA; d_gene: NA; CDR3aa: CASSPGDVRSYNEQYF; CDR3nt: TGTGCCAGCAGTCCCGGGGACGTACGCTCCTACAATGAGCAGTACTTC
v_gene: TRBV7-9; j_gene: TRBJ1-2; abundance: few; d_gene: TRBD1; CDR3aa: CASSLAEIQGSGYTF; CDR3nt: TGTGCCAGCAGCTTAGCGGAGATACAGGGGTCTGGCTACACCTTC
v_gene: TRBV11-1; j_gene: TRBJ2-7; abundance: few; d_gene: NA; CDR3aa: CASSLASRTVYEQYF; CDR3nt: TGTGCCAGCAGCTTAGCGAGCAGGACAGTCTACGAGCAGTACTTC
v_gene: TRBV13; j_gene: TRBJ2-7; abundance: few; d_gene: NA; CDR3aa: CASSFRRYEQYF; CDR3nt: TGTGCCAGCAGCTTCCGGCGCTACGAGCAGTACTTC
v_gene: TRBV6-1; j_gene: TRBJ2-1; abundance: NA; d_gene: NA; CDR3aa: CASSEYLEGETQFF; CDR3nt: TGTGCCAGCAGTGAATATCTGGAGGGAGAGACCCAGTTCTTC
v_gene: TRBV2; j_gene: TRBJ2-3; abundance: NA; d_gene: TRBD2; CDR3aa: CASSVSGGDTGTQYF; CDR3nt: TGTGCCAGCAGTGTTAGCGGGGGGGACACAGGTACGCAGTATTTT
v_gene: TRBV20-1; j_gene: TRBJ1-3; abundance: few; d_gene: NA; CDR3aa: CSASAGSGNTIYF; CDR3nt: TGCAGTGCTAGTGCAGGGTCTGGAAACACCATATATTTT
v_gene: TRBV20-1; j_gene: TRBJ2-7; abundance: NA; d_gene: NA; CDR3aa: CSASTIVQGSYYEQYF; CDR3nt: TGCAGTGCTAGTACCATCGTACAGGGATCTTACTACGAGCAGTACTTC
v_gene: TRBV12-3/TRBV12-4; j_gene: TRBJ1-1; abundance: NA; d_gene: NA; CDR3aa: CASSAGQRNTEAFF; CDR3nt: TGTGCCAGCAGTGCCGGACAGCGGAACACTGAAGCTTTCTTT
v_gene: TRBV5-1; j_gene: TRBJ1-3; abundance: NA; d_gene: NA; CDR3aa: CASSLGTDGNTIYF; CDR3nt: TGCGCCAGCAGCTTGGGAACAGATGGAAACACCATATATTTT
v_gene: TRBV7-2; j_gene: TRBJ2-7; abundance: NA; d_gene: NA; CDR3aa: CASSLRQSYNEQYF; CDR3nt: TGTGCCAGCAGCCTCAGACAGTCCTACAATGAGCAGTACTTC
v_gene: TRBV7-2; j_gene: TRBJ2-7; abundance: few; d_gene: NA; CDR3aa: CASSLRAENYEQYF; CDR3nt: TGTGCCAGCAGCTTAAGAGCGGAAAACTACGAGCAGTACTTC
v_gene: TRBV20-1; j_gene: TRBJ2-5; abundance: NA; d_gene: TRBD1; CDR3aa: CSAGPGQGRETQYF; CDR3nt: TGCAGTGCTGGCCCGGGACAGGGGAGGGAGACCCAGTACTTC
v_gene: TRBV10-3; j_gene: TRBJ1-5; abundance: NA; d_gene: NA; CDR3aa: CAISESGGSNQPQHF; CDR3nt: TGTGCCATCAGTGAGTCGGGAGGGTCCAATCAGCCCCAGCATTTT
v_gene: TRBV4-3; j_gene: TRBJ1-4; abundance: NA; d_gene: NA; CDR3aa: CASSQDGQGRNEKLFF; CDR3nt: TGCGCCAGCAGCCAAGACGGGCAGGGTCGGAATGAAAAACTGTTTTTT
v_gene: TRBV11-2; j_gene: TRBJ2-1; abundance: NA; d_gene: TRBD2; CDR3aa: CASSFLAGGPSNEQFF; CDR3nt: TGTGCCAGCAGCTTCTTAGCGGGGGGCCCTTCCAATGAGCAGTTCTTC
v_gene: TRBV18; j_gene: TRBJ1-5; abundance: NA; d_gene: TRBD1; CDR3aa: CASSPSKTGMSSNQPQHF; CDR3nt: TGTGCCAGCTCACCTAGCAAGACAGGGATGAGTAGCAATCAGCCCCAGCATTTT
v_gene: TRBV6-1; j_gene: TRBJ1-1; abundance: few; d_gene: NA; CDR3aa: CASRMDGLNTEAFF; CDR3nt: TGTGCCAGCAGGATGGACGGGTTGAACACTGAAGCTTTCTTT
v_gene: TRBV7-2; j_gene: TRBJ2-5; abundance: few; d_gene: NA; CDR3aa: CASSLDVVIKTQYF; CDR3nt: TGTGCCAGCAGCTTAGATGTGGTCATAAAGACCCAGTACTTC
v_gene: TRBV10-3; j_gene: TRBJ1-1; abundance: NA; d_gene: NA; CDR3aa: CAVSDRMNTEAFF; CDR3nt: TGTGCCGTCAGTGATCGGATGAACACTGAAGCTTTCTTT
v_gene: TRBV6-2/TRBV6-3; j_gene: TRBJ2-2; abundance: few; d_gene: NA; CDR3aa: CASSYHSRGGTGELFF; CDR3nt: TGTGCCAGCAGTTACCATTCCAGGGGAGGCACCGGGGAGCTGTTTTTT
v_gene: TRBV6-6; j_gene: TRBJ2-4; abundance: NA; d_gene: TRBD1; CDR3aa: CASSDRDRPDIQYF; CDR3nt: TGTGCCAGCAGTGACAGGGACAGGCCGGACATTCAGTACTTC
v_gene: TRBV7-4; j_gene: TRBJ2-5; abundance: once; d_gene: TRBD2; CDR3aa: CASGGGGGETQYF; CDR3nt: TGTGCCAGCGGCGGTGGCGGGGGAGAGACCCAGTACTTC
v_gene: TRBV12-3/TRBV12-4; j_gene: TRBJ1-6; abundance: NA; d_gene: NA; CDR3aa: CASSSAQGTPLHF; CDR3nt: TGTGCCAGCAGTTCCGCACAGGGCACACCCCTCCACTTT
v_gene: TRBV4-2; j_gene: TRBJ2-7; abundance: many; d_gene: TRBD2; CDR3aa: CASSQIPLAGTPYEQYF; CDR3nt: TGTGCCAGCAGCCAAATTCCACTAGCGGGGACACCCTACGAGCAGTACTTC
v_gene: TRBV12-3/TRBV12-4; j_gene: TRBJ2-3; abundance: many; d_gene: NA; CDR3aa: CASKVGSSTDTQYF; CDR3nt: TGTGCCAGCAAGGTCGGGTCTAGCACAGATACGCAGTATTTT